This T cell receptor beta chain was captured by sequencing in a study of T cell responses to AZD1222 COVID-19 vaccine. As for the study in general: Some second doses came at about 4 weeks and others at about 12 weeks; these were pooled. Whole-study findings and limits: Reportedly, nearly half of unique spike TCRs recognized epitopes outside B.1.351/B.1.1.7 mutations. Once two AZD1222 doses were given, Spike-specific TCR breadth and depth went up.

Some clones are missing from TCRdb's copy, which holds only in-frame ones; the method was immunoSEQ multiplex PCR. The table shows fewer than 150,000 clones, with about 94% occurring only once. The CDR3 extends over 17 amino acids. The germline V gene has CDR1 SGHAT and CDR2 FQNNGV. The V segment lost 2 bases and the J segment 4 bases; nucleotides outside the gene matches: 9. Regarding this clone: Its antigen is not known.

This chain joins TRBV11-2 and TRBJ2-5, with 11 nucleotides matching TRBD2. The input for sequencing was peripheral blood, taken on day 0 of AZD1222 vaccination. The clonotype originates from an adult in good health. CDR3 sequence reads: CASSLQTSGAGLETQYF. The DNA of the CDR3 is TGTGCCAGCAGCTTACAGACTAGCGGGGCCGGTTTAGAGACCCAGTACTTC.